The present T cell receptor (beta chain) was sequenced within a study of esophageal squamous cell carcinoma under preoperative chemotherapy. TCRdb independently ran MiXCR on the PCR reads; one entry per CDR3 protein. This table holds around 29,000 distinct CDR3 sequences, 45% to 55% found once. This clonotype turned up a few times. The time point: before preoperative PTX-NDP chemotherapy. V dropped 8 bases and J dropped 2; count of bases not matched to a gene: 8. The CDR3 spans 15 residues. Germline-derived CDR1 and CDR2 are SGHVS and FNYEAQ. This TCR came from a human donor with esophageal squamous cell carcinoma. The donor label of this sample is uncertain. The specimen was taken from a patient given preoperative chemotherapy. This chain links TRBV7-6 with TRBJ2-2; 7 bases line up with TRBD1. CDR3 coding DNA: TGTGCCAGCTCTATCGGGACAGATAACACCGGGGAGCTGTTTTTT. Protein: CASSIGTDNTGELFF.